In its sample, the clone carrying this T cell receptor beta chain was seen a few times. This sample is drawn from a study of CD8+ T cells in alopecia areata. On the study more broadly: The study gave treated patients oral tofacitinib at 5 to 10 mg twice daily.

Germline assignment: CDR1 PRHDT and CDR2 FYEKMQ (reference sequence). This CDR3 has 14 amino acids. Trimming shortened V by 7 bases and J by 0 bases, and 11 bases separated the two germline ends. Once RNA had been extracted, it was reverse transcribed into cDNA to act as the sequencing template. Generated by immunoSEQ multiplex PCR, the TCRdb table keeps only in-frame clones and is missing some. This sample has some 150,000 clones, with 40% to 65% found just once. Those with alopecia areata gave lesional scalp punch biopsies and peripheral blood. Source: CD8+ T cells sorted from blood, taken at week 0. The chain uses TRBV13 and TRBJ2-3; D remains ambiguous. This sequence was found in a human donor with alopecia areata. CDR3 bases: TGTGCCAGCACACAAGGAACTAGCACAGATACGCAGTATTTT. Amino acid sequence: CASTQGTSTDTQYF.